These 10 T cell receptor beta chains originate from one sample sequenced in a study of shared clonotypes between healthy human individuals. Here immunoSEQ multiplex PCR was the method, and the copy in TCRdb shows in-frame clones only, minus some. The sample shows about a million clones, approximately 80% of them seen only once. Sequences were obtained from memory CD4+ T cells from PBMCs. Subset of the sample: CD45RA-negative fraction. All receptors come from a young man in good health. Some clones in this sample may be carry-over from other donors' samples.

This clone was detected only a few times. The gene calls are TRBV28 and TRBJ1-4, with D unresolved. The germline V and J ends were trimmed by 4 bases and 8 bases, with 17 bases remaining between them. The CDR3 runs to 15 residues. Per germline, CDR1 MDHEN and CDR2 SYDVKM. This CDR3 reads CASSSTAGGGEKLFF. The CDR3 nucleotides are TGTGCCAGCAGTTCTACAGCTGGTGGAGGGGAAAAACTGTTTTTT.

The chain recombines TRBV28 with TRBJ1-2; a possible D gene is TRBD1 (6 bases). This CDR3 comprises 14 residues. CDR1 and CDR2 (germline): MDHEN, SYDVKM. Trimming pared 3 bases from V and 8 bases from J, leaving 16 bases between. The CDR3: CASSLSGTKGGYTF. DNA of the CDR3: TGTGCCAGCAGTTTGAGTGGGACAAAGGGGGGCTACACCTTC.

This chain links TRBV21-1 with TRBJ2-1; the table's D call TRBD2 went unverified against the DNA. TRBV21-1 is designated a pseudogene. The CDR3 spans 16 residues. The CDR3 loop is CASSKRSSGSYNEQFF. The DNA for the CDR3 is TGTGCCAGCAGCAAGAGATCTAGCGGGAGCTACAATGAGCAGTTCTTC.

The chain is built from TRBV29-1 and TRBJ2-7; TRBD2 matches 8 bases. The CDR3 is 13 amino acids. Germline CDR1 SQVTM, CDR2 ANQGSEA. With 1 base clipped from V and 3 bases from J, the junction kept 2 bases outside the gene matches. CDR3 nucleotides: TGCAGCGTTGAAGTGCGGGGGGTCTACGAGCAGTACTTC. This sequence encodes CSVEVRGVYEQYF.

The chain has TRBV10-3 and TRBJ1-2; TRBD1 might be the D (5 bases). The V gene lost 7 bases and the J gene lost 2 bases, with 17 bases spanning the gap. The CDR3 covers 15 residues. Germline V CDR1 and CDR2: ENHRY, SYGVKD. CDR3 sequence reads: CAITPSGTENYGYTF. The CDR3 DNA reads as TGTGCCATCACCCCCAGCGGGACCGAGAACTATGGCTACACCTTC.

This clone was counted only a few times. The chain has TRBV28 and TRBJ1-2; a weak D match, TRBD1 (6 bases). The germline gives CDR1 MDHEN, CDR2 SYDVKM. V was trimmed by 6 bases and J by 3 bases, leaving 14 bases between them. The CDR3 covers 14 residues. The CDR3 is CASRDGQRDYGYTF. CDR3 DNA sequence: TGTGCCAGCAGAGATGGACAGCGGGACTATGGCTACACCTTC.

The chain employs TRBV18 and TRBJ2-2, with TRBD1 as a possible D gene (6 bases). The CDR3 sequence is 15 residues long. Trimming shortened V by 4 bases and J by 2 bases, and 11 bases separated the two germline ends. Germline CDR1 and CDR2: KGHSH and LQKENI. CDR3 residues: CASSRGQLNTGELFF. The CDR3 region has the DNA TGTGCCAGCTCACGAGGACAGTTAAACACCGGGGAGCTGTTTTTT. The whole variable domain, filled in from reference TRBV18 and TRBJ2-2, reads NAGVMQNPRHLVRRRGQEARLRCSPMKGHSHVYWYRQLPEEGLKFMVYLQKENIIDESGMPKERFSAEFPKEGPSILRIQQVVRGDSAAYFCASSRGQLNTGELFFGEGSRLTVL.

The V gene is TRBV9, the J gene TRBJ2-2; 9 nucleotides line up with TRBD2. V trimming: 4 bases; J trimming: 6 bases; junction bases outside the gene matches: 13. Germline V CDR1 and CDR2: SGDLS, YYNGEE. This CDR3 has 17 amino acids. The CDR3 loop reads CASSSQRLGLAAGELFF. In nucleotides, the CDR3 is TGTGCCAGCAGCTCACAAAGGCTGGGACTAGCAGCCGGGGAGCTGTTTTTT.

CDR3: CASSQGSSGRSTDTQYF. The DNA of the CDR3 is TGCGCCAGCAGCCAAGGATCTAGCGGGCGGAGCACAGATACGCAGTATTTT. The chain has TRBV4-1 and TRBJ2-3; TRBD2 matches at 8 bases. V shed 1 base and J 0 bases; nucleotides not matched to a gene: 6. This CDR3 comprises 17 residues. Germline assignment: CDR1 MGHRA and CDR2 YSYEKL.

The J gene is TRBJ1-1, the V gene TRBV19, with D perhaps matching TRBD1 (6 bases). The CDR3 is 14 residues long. V was clipped by 8 bases and J by 4 bases, with 17 bases between them. CDR1 is LNHDA and CDR2 is SQIVND in the germline V gene (reference sequence). CDR3 sequence: CASCVQGGITEAFF. CDR3 DNA: TGTGCCAGTTGCGTACAGGGCGGGATCACTGAAGCTTTCTTT.